Below are 20 T cell receptor beta chains sequenced from a single sample in a study of Graves' ophthalmopathy and Graves' hyperthyroidism. Amplifying from RNA transcripts, the study obtained TCR beta CDR3 regions. HTBI-primed first-round RT-PCR preceded second-round multiplex PCR. TCRdb passed the multiplex PCR reads through MiXCR, listing each CDR3 protein once. The table has some 410,000 distinct CDR3 sequences, 21% seen once. Sample: peripheral blood. The receptors come from a woman under 30 with stable Graves' hyperthyroidism.

This clonotype occurred many times. V is TRBV7-3 and J is TRBJ2-7, with TRBD2 as a possible D gene (6 bases). Germline CDR1 is SGHTA and CDR2 is FQGTGA. The V gene lost 5 bases and the J gene lost 7 bases, with 24 bases spanning the gap. This CDR3 has 16 amino acids. The CDR3 nucleotides read TGTGCCAGCAGCCCCCACTCTAGCGCACCCTCAGAGGAGCAGTACTTC. Residues: CASSPHSSAPSEEQYF.

This clonotype has a handful of counts. A clone one base away is much larger, so this may be a read error. CDR3 loop: CASSLFGASGTLSYEQYF. The CDR3 bases are TGTGCCAGCAGTTTATTCGGGGCTAGCGGAACTCTCTCCTACGAGCAGTACTTC. The rearrangement joins TRBV6-2 or TRBV6-3 to TRBJ2-7, with TRBD2 matching 7 bases. The germline V gene encodes CDR1 MNHEY and CDR2 SVGEGT. The CDR3 has 18 amino acids. V lost 4 bases, J lost 0 bases, and 15 bases stayed unmatched.

The chain has TRBV11-2 and TRBJ1-1, with D unclear. Germline assignment: CDR1 SGHAT and CDR2 FQNNGV. V was pared by 7 bases and J by 2 bases, with 11 bases between. This CDR3 has 13 amino acids. CDR3 amino acids: CASTLQLNTEAFF. The CDR3 region has the DNA TGTGCCAGCACCCTCCAACTAAACACTGAAGCTTTCTTT.

This clonotype was recorded at least ten times. The chain links TRBV9 to TRBJ2-7, with D possibly matching TRBD2 (5 bases). The CDR3 runs 14 residues. Germline CDR1 reads SGDLS; CDR2 reads YYNGEE. The V gene lost 0 bases and the J gene lost 5 bases, with 12 bases spanning the gap. CDR3 amino acids: CASSVGGGTDEQYF. Here the CDR3 DNA reads TGTGCCAGCAGCGTAGGCGGAGGTACCGACGAGCAGTACTTC.

In this sample, this clonotype turned up many times. The chain recombines TRBV14 with TRBJ2-7; no definite D call. Trimming removed 3 bases from V and 4 bases from J, with 10 bases in between. This CDR3 has 13 amino acids. The germline V gene has CDR1 SGHDN and CDR2 FVKESK. The CDR3 loop reads CASSHFGGYEQYF. DNA for the CDR3: TGTGCCAGCAGCCATTTCGGTGGGTACGAGCAGTACTTC.

The sample holds many counts of this clonotype. J is TRBJ1-2 and V is TRBV24-1, with TRBD1 matching over 8 bases. Germline trimming cut 9 bases from V and 2 bases from J; bases unmatched to any gene: 13. The CDR3 totals 16 residues. Germline V gene data show CDR1 as KGHDR and CDR2 as SFDVKD. CDR3 loop: CATSLPPRQGNYGYTF. The CDR3 coding sequence is TGTGCCACCTCCCTCCCCCCGAGACAGGGGAACTATGGCTACACCTTC.

As concerns this clonotype: Since a much larger clone is just one base distant, this may be a read error. The chain couples TRBV11-1 to TRBJ1-5, with no clear D. Germline V gene data show CDR1 as SGHAT and CDR2 as FQDESV (reference sequence). This CDR3 has 13 residues. CDR3 nucleotides: TGTGTCAGCAGCTTATCAGAGGGACAGCCCCAGCATTTT. It codes for CVSSLSEGQPQHF.

The table lists this clonotype with many counts. V and J are TRBV7-2 and TRBJ2-7, with D unclear. V lost 5 bases and J lost 2, with 13 bases in between. CDR1 is SGHTA and CDR2 is FQGNSA in the germline V gene. CDR3 length: 14 residues. The CDR3 DNA reads as TGTGCCAGCAGCCCCGACAATTCTGCCTACGAGCAGTACTTC. The encoded protein is CASSPDNSAYEQYF.

The V call is TRBV2, the J call TRBJ1-3; D perhaps matches TRBD1 (6 bases). This CDR3 has 15 amino acids. Per the germline V gene, CDR1 is SNHLY and CDR2 is FYNNEI. Trimming pared 7 bases from V and 0 bases from J, leaving 13 bases between. The CDR3 sequence is CASTRGGDSGNTIYF. CDR3 nucleotides: TGTGCCAGCACCCGAGGGGGGGACTCTGGAAACACCATATATTTT.

This chain links TRBV27 with TRBJ1-1, with a weak D call TRBD1 (6 bases). This CDR3 is built from 17 residues. The V gene lost 7 bases and the J gene lost 0 bases, with 21 bases spanning the gap. CDR1 is MNHEY, CDR2 SMNVEV, per germline (reference sequence). The chain's CDR3 is CASNPRGTSLLNTEAFF. The CDR3 DNA is TGTGCCAGCAACCCACGTGGGACATCACTTTTGAACACTGAAGCTTTCTTT.

V usage is TRBV11-2 and J usage is TRBJ2-3, with TRBD1 matching 9 bases. Germline assignment: CDR1 SGHAT and CDR2 FQNNGV. The junction had 11 bases not matched to a gene; V was cut back by 5 bases and J by 5 bases. There are 16 residues in the CDR3. The CDR3 nucleotides are TGTGCCAGCAGCCAGAGCTGGGGACAGGGTAAAGATACGCAGTATTTT. Its translation: CASSQSWGQGKDTQYF.

In this sample, this clonotype turned up many times. The rearrangement links TRBV30 to TRBJ1-1; D is undetermined. The CDR3 loop spans 13 amino acids. Germline CDR1 and CDR2: GTSNPN and SVGIG (reference sequence). V dropped 3 bases and J dropped 6 bases, with 14 bases sitting between them. The CDR3 is CAWREVGLPEAFF. As DNA, the CDR3 is TGTGCCTGGAGAGAGGTAGGGTTACCTGAAGCTTTCTTT.

This clonotype was counted only a few times. The gene calls are TRBV5-1 and TRBJ2-7, with D possibly being TRBD2 (5 bases). CDR1 is SGHRS, CDR2 YFSETQ, per germline. V was cut by 5 bases and J by 0 bases, with 12 bases left in between. This CDR3 is 14 amino acids long. The CDR3: CASRRELSSYEQYF. CDR3 DNA: TGCGCCAGCAGAAGGGAGCTGAGCTCCTACGAGCAGTACTTC.

This clonotype was seen ten or more times. The V gene is TRBV12-3 or TRBV12-4, the J gene TRBJ2-4, with TRBD1 identical over 8 bases. The CDR3 runs 16 residues. V dropped 5 bases and J dropped 1; count of bases not matched to a gene: 7. The CDR3 reads CASSPDRGGAKNIQYF. CDR3 in DNA: TGTGCCAGCAGTCCCGACAGGGGAGGTGCCAAAAACATTCAGTACTTC.

A few counts support this clonotype. The CDR3 coding sequence is TGTGCCAGCTCACCGCCGGGAACTGCAATGTTCTCTGGAAACACCATATATTTT. This gives the protein CASSPPGTAMFSGNTIYF. The rearrangement uses TRBV18 and TRBJ1-3; D gene unclear. V gave up 3 bases and J gave up 0 bases, with 18 bases separating them. The germline CDR1 and CDR2 sequences are KGHSH and LQKENI. The CDR3 spans 18 residues.

This clonotype was found many times. This chain joins TRBV28 and TRBJ1-2, with 7 bases lining up with TRBD1. CDR1 and CDR2 from the germline V gene are MDHEN and SYDVKM. The CDR3 is 14 residues long. J was trimmed by 6 bases and V by 2 bases; bases with no gene match: 6. The CDR3 region has the DNA TGTGCCAGCAGTTTAGTGGACAGGATCAATGGCTACACCTTC. This codes for CASSLVDRINGYTF.

The genes are TRBV12-3 or TRBV12-4 and TRBJ2-7, with TRBD2 identical over 12 bases. This CDR3 contains 19 residues. The trim removed 2 bases at V and 5 bases at J, leaving 16 bases unmatched. CDR3 coding DNA: TGTGCCAGCAGTTTATATGCCCGGGGGCTAGCGGGGGGGCTTAACGAGCAGTACTTC. Protein sequence: CASSLYARGLAGGLNEQYF.

This clonotype was seen only a few times. The V and J genes are TRBV6-1 and TRBJ1-2, with unresolved D. The CDR3 consists of 15 residues. Between the trimmed V and J ends, which lost 0 bases and 8 bases, there was a span of 16 bases. Per germline, CDR1 MNHNS and CDR2 SASEGT. The chain's CDR3 is CASSEAGIRTGGYTF. CDR3 nucleotide sequence: TGTGCCAGCAGTGAAGCGGGAATCCGGACCGGGGGCTACACCTTC.

The chain couples TRBV12-5 to TRBJ1-2; 9 nucleotides agree with TRBD1. Germline V lookup: CDR1 LGHNT, CDR2 FRNRAP. The V segment lost 1 base and the J segment 4 bases; nucleotides outside the gene matches: 7. CDR3 length: 16 amino acids. This CDR3 is CASGLARDRAGYGYTF. The CDR3 DNA reads TGTGCTAGTGGTTTGGCCCGGGACAGGGCTGGCTATGGCTACACCTTC.

This clonotype was detected many times. In DNA form, the CDR3 reads TGTGCCAGCAGTCCAACCGGGGGGCGAGACTGGGGCTACACCTTC. Translating gives CASSPTGGRDWGYTF. The genes are TRBV28 and TRBJ1-2; the D gene is possibly TRBD1 (6 bases). Trimming shortened V by 5 bases and J by 8 bases, and 21 bases separated the two germline ends. The CDR3 is 15 amino acids. CDR1 and CDR2 from the germline V gene are MDHEN and SYDVKM.